The source of this TCR beta chain is a study of T cells in localized non-small cell lung cancer. The germline gives CDR1 SGDLS, CDR2 YYNGEE. There are 15 residues in the CDR3. The V and J ends lost 1 base and 6 bases respectively, with 16 bases between them. The method was immunoSEQ multiplex PCR; TCRdb's version includes in-frame clones alone and lacks a portion of them. This table holds about 1,800 clones, approximately 35% found once. In this sample, this clone turned up a few times. Specimen: lung tumor tissue, collected before any cancer treatment. The clonotype was recovered from a female donor aged 60 or older with stage II squamous cell lung carcinoma. The rearrangement joins TRBV9 to TRBJ1-1; D is possibly TRBD1 (5 bases). In DNA, the CDR3 is TGTGCCAGCAGCGTACCCTCGGACCTGGGGGCTGAAGCTTTCTTT. Translating it yields CASSVPSDLGAEAFF.